The 6 T cell receptor beta chains below were found in one sample sequenced in a study of cytomegalovirus exposure and HLA in healthy donors. It was with 60 Vbeta and 13 Jbeta primers that the PCR ran. Using immunoSEQ multiplex PCR, the repertoire was profiled, and TCRdb retains in-frame clones only, with some absent. Here the sample spans about 120,000 clones, roughly 80% being singletons. The sequencing input was PBMCs. The receptors here all came from a female donor in good health and CMV-seropositive.

Comment on this clone: The junction differs from germline at one of its ends, possibly a read error. The chain combines TRBV7-9 with TRBJ1-2, with no clear D. The V gene's germline CDR1 is SEHNR and CDR2 FQNEAQ (reference sequence). The CDR3 spans 11 residues. DNA of the CDR3: TGTTCCAGCAGCTCGGAGCTGGGCTACACCTTC. It translates to CSSSSELGYTF. Complete variable domain (other parts from reference TRBV7-9 and TRBJ1-2): DTGVSQNPRHKITKRGQNVTFRCDPISEHNRLYWYRQTLGQGPEFLTYFQNEAQLEKSRLLSDRFSAERPKGSFSTLEIQRTEQGDSAMYLCSSSSELGYTFGSGTRLTVV.

The chain carries TRBV18 and TRBJ1-2, with 7 bases aligning to TRBD1. CDR1 and CDR2 (germline): KGHSH, LQKENI. This CDR3 contains 17 residues. V lost 2 bases, J lost 4 bases, and 13 bases stayed unmatched. CDR3 bases: TGTGCCAGCTCACCAAATGCTCCAAGGGGGCGGACCTATGGCTACACCTTC. This translates into CASSPNAPRGRTYGYTF.

The genes are TRBV15 and TRBJ2-3; 9 bases align to TRBD2. The V gene end was trimmed by 0 bases and the J gene end by 5 bases; junction bases not matched to a gene: 3. Germline V CDR1 and CDR2: LNHNV, YYDKDF (reference sequence). The length of the CDR3 is 15 residues. CDR3 amino acids: CATSRDVSGGDTQYF. In DNA, the CDR3 is TGTGCCACCAGCAGAGATGTTAGCGGGGGAGATACGCAGTATTTT.

The chain carries TRBV5-4 and TRBJ1-2; possibly TRBD1 for D (6 bases). V was trimmed by 1 base and J by 2 bases, leaving 9 bases between them. Germline V gene sequence: CDR1 SGHNT, CDR2 YYREEE (reference sequence). The length of the CDR3 is 14 residues. CDR3 sequence reads: CASSLRQENYGYTF. The CDR3 coding sequence is TGTGCCAGCAGCTTGCGACAGGAAAACTATGGCTACACCTTC.

The V gene is TRBV18, the J gene TRBJ1-2; D possibly corresponds to TRBD1 (6 bases). This CDR3 region has 15 residues. Germline values: CDR1 KGHSH, CDR2 LQKENI. Trimming removed 4 bases from V and 2 bases from J, with 14 bases in between. CDR3 in DNA: TGTGCCAGCTCACGTCAGGGGAGAGGGAACTATGGCTACACCTTC. This translates into CASSRQGRGNYGYTF.

This sequence joins TRBV5-1 and TRBJ2-7, with a weak D call TRBD1 (7 bases). CDR3 length: 14 residues. V lost 4 bases, J lost 7 bases, and 18 bases lay in between. The germline V gene encodes CDR1 SGHRS and CDR2 YFSETQ. The CDR3 region has the DNA TGCGCCAGCAGCGTAGGGGCAGGGGGGACAGAGCAGTACTTC. Its protein is CASSVGAGGTEQYF.